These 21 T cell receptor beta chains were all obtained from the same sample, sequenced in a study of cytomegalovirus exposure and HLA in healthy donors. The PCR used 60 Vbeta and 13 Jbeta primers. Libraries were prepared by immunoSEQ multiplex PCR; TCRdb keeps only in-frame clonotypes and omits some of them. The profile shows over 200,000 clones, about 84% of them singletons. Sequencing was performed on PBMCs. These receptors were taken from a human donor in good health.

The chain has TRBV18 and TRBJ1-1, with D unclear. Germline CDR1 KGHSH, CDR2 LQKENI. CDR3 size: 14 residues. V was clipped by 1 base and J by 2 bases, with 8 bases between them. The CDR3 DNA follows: TGTGCCAGCTCACCACGTGCACAAAACACTGAAGCTTTCTTT. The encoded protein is CASSPRAQNTEAFF.

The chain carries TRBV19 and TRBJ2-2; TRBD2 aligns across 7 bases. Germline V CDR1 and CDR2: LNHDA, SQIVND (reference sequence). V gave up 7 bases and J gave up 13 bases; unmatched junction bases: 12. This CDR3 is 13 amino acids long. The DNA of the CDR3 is TGTGCCAGTATTGGGGGAGGGCGCCGTGGGCTGTTTTTT. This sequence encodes CASIGGGRRGLFF.

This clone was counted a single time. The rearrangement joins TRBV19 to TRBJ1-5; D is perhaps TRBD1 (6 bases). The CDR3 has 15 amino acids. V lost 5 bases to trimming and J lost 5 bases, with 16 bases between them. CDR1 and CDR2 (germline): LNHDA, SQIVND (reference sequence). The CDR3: CASSDPVRGHQPQHF. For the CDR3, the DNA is TGTGCCAGTAGTGACCCGGTCAGGGGTCATCAGCCCCAGCATTTT.

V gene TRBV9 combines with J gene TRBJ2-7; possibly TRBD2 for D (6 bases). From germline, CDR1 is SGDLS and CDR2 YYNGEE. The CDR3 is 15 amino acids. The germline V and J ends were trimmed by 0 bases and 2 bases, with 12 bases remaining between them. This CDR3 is CASSVGLASTYEQYF. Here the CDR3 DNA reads TGTGCCAGCAGCGTAGGGCTAGCGTCGACCTACGAGCAGTACTTC.

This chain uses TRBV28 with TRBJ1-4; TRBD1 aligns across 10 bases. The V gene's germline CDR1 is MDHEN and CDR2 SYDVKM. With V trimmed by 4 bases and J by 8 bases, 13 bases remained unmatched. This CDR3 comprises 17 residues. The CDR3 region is CASSSNPFGTGVEKLFF. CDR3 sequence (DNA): TGTGCCAGCAGTTCAAACCCATTTGGGACAGGGGTCGAAAAACTGTTTTTT. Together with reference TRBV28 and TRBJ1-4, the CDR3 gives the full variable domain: DVKVTQSSRYLVKRTGEKVFLECVQDMDHENMFWYRQDPGLGLRLIYFSYDVKMKEKGDIPEGYSVSREKKERFSLILESASTNQTSMYLCASSSNPFGTGVEKLFFGSGTQLSVL.

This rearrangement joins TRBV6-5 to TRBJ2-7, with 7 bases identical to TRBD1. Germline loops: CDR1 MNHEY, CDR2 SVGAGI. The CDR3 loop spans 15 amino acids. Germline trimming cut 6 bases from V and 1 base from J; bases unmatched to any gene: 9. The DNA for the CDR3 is TGTGCCAGCAGGTCAACTCGACAGGGATCCTACGAGCAGTACTTC. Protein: CASRSTRQGSYEQYF.

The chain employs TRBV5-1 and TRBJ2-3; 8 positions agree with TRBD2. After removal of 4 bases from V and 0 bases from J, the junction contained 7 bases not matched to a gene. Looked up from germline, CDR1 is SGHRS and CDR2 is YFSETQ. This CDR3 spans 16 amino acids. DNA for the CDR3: TGCGCCAGCAGCATACCATTAGCGGGAAGCACAGATACGCAGTATTTT. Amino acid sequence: CASSIPLAGSTDTQYF.

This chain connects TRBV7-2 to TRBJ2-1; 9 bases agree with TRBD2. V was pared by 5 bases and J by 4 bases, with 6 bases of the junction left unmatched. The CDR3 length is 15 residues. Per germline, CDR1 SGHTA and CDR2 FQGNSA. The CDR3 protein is CASSDTSGYYNEQFF. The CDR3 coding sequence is TGTGCCAGCAGCGATACTAGCGGGTATTACAATGAGCAGTTCTTC. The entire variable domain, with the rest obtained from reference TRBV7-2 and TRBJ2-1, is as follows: GAGVSQSPSNKVTEKGKDVELRCDPISGHTALYWYRQSLGQGLEFLIYFQGNSAPDKSGLPSDRFSAERTGGSVSTLTIQRTQQEDSAVYLCASSDTSGYYNEQFFGPGTRLTVL.

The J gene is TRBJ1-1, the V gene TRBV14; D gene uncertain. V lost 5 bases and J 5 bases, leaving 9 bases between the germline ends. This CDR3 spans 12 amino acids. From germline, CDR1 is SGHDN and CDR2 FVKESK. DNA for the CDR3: TGTGCCAGCAGCAAAGGGAGAACTGAAGCTTTCTTT. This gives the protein CASSKGRTEAFF.

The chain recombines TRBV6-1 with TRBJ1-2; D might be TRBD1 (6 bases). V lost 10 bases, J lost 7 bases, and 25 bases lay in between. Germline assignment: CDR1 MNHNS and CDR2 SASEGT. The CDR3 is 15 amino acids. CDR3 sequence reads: CANERFGGQRFGYTF. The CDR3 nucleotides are TGTGCCAACGAACGGTTCGGCGGACAGAGATTTGGCTACACCTTC.

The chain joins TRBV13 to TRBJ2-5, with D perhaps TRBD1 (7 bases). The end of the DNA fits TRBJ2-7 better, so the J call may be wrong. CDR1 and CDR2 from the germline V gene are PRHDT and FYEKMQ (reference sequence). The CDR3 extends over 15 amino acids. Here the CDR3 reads CASSFSAGQHYEQYF. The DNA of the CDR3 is TGTGCCAGCAGCTTTTCGGCGGGACAGCACTACGAGCAGTACTTC.

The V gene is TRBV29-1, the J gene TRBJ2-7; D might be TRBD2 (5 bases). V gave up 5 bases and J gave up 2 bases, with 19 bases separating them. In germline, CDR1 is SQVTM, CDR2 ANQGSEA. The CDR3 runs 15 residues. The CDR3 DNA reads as TGCAGCGTTAAACTCGGTCGCGGGCCAACCTACGAGCAGTACTTC. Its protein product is CSVKLGRGPTYEQYF.

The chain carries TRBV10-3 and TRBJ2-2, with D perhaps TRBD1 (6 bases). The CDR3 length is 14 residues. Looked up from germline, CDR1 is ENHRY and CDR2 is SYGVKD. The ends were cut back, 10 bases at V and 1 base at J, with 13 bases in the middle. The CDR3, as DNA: TGTGCCAGCGCAACAGGGCGGAACACCGGGGAGCTGTTTTTT. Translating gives CASATGRNTGELFF.

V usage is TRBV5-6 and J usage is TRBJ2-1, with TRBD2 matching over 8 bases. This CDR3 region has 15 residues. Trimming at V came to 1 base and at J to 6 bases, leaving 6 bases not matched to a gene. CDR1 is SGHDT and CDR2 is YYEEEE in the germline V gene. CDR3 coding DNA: TGTGCCAGCAGCTTGCTACCGGGAGGGTTCAATGAGCAGTTCTTC. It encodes CASSLLPGGFNEQFF.

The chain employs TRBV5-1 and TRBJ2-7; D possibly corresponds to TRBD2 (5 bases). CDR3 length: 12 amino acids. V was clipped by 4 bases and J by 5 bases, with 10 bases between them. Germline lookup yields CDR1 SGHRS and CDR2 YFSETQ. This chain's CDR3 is CASSGGGNEQYF. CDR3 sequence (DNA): TGCGCCAGCAGCGGAGGAGGAAACGAGCAGTACTTC. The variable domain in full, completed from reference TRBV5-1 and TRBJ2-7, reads KAGVTQTPRYLIKTRGQQVTLSCSPISGHRSVSWYQQTPGQGLQFLFEYFSETQRNKGNFPGRFSGRQFSNSRSEMNVSTLELGDSALYLCASSGGGNEQYFGPGTRLTVT.

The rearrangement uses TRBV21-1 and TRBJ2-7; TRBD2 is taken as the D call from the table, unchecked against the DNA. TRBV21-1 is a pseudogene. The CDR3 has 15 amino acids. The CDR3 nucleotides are TGTGCCAGCAGCACCAGGGTACAGGAGGGTTCCGAGCAGTACTTC. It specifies CASSTRVQEGSEQYF.

The CDR3 region is CASSQPGREQYF. The CDR3 coding sequence is TGCGCCAGCAGCCAACCAGGGCGGGAGCAGTACTTC. The chain combines TRBV4-3 with TRBJ2-7, with D tentatively TRBD1 (5 bases). The V gene lost 2 bases and the J gene lost 7 bases, with 9 bases spanning the gap. The CDR3 loop spans 12 amino acids. The germline V gene encodes CDR1 LGHNA and CDR2 YSLEER.

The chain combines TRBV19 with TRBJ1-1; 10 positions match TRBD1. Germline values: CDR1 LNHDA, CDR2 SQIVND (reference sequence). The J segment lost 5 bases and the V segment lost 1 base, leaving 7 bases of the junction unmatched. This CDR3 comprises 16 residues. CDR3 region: CASSIGETGGGTEAFF. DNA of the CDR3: TGTGCCAGTAGTATAGGGGAGACAGGGGGCGGAACTGAAGCTTTCTTT.

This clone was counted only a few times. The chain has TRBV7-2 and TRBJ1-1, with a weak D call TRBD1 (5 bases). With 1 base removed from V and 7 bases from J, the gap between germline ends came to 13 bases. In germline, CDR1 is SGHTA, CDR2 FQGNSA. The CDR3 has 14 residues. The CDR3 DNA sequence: TGTGCCAGCAGCTTAGGGCGATGGGGGGGTGAAGCTTTCTTT. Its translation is CASSLGRWGGEAFF.

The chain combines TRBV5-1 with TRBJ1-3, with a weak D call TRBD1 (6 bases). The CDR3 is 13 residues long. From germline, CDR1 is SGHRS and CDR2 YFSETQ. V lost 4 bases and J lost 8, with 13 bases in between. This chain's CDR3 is CASSQTGPDTIYF. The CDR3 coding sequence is TGCGCCAGCAGCCAGACAGGCCCCGACACCATATATTTT.

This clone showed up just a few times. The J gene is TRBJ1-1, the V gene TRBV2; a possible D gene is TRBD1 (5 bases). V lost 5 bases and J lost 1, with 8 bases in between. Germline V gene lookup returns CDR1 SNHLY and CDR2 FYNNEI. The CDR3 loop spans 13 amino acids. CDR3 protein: CASSNRKNTEAFF. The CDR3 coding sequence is TGTGCCAGCAGTAACAGGAAGAACACTGAAGCTTTCTTT.